One sample yielded the 18 T cell receptor beta chains listed below, sequenced in a study of long-term antiretroviral therapy in people with HIV. The assay used was immunoSEQ (version v3.0), run at survey level. Assay used: immunoSEQ multiplex PCR; TCRdb lists only in-frame clones, some missing. The data hold 30,000 or so clones, with 90% observed a single time. The sample here was unsorted PBMCs, taken about 5.5 years after starting antiretroviral therapy. The receptors were gathered from a woman in her thirties or forties with HIV.

The chain's CDR3 is CASSPLPGENTEAFF. In DNA form, the CDR3 reads TGCGCCAGCAGCCCCCTGCCAGGCGAGAACACTGAAGCTTTCTTT. This chain uses TRBV5-1 with TRBJ1-1; D not resolved. Looked up from germline, CDR1 is SGHRS and CDR2 is YFSETQ. Trimming removed 4 bases from V and 1 base from J, with 14 bases in between. The length of the CDR3 is 15 residues.

This chain uses TRBV10-3 with TRBJ1-2; D ambiguous. This CDR3 comprises 13 residues. Looked up from germline, CDR1 is ENHRY and CDR2 is SYGVKD. The V end lost 10 bases, the J end lost 1 base, and 13 bases lay between the germline ends. DNA of the CDR3: TGTGCCACCAGACTTGTCCTTAACTATGGCTACACCTTC. It encodes CATRLVLNYGYTF.

The chain recombines TRBV7-2 with TRBJ1-1; TRBD1 matches at 8 bases. Unmatched junction bases numbered 5, after V lost 4 bases and J lost 1 base. CDR1 and CDR2 from the germline V gene are SGHTA and FQGNSA. The length of the CDR3 is 15 residues. The DNA for the CDR3 is TGTGCCAGCAGCTGGACAGGGTTTGGGAACACTGAAGCTTTCTTT. Translated, it gives CASSWTGFGNTEAFF.

The genes are TRBV4-2 and TRBJ2-7; 8 bases line up with TRBD2. CDR1 and CDR2 (germline): LGHNA, YNFKEQ. The CDR3 spans 14 residues. Germline trimming cut 5 bases from V and 2 bases from J; bases unmatched to any gene: 5. CDR3 residues: CASSLAGGTYEQYF. As DNA, the CDR3 is TGTGCCAGCAGCTTGGCGGGGGGAACCTACGAGCAGTACTTC.

The chain has TRBV29-1 and TRBJ1-1; D gene unclear. Germline V gene lookup returns CDR1 SQVTM and CDR2 ANQGSEA. CDR3 size: 11 residues. Trimming stripped 6 bases from V and 2 bases from J, with 7 bases between. CDR3 nucleotides: TGCAGCGTCCGAGCTAACACTGAAGCTTTCTTT. It yields the protein CSVRANTEAFF.

V and J are TRBV19 and TRBJ2-7, with a tentative D call TRBD2 (6 bases). The germline V gene has CDR1 LNHDA and CDR2 SQIVND (reference sequence). V dropped 1 base and J dropped 2 bases, with 12 bases sitting between them. This CDR3 has 15 residues. In nucleotides, the CDR3 is TGTGCCAGTAGTATAGGAGGTAGCGGCACCTACGAGCAGTACTTC. Protein product: CASSIGGSGTYEQYF. Full variable domain (outside the CDR3, taken from reference TRBV19 and TRBJ2-7): DGGITQSPKYLFRKEGQNVTLSCEQNLNHDAMYWYRQDPGQGLRLIYYSQIVNDFQKGDIAEGYSVSREKKESFPLTVTSAQKNPTAFYLCASSIGGSGTYEQYFGPGTRLTVT.

V usage is TRBV5-1 and J usage is TRBJ2-5; TRBD2 aligns across 9 bases. Germline V gives CDR1 SGHRS, CDR2 YFSETQ. The CDR3 sequence is 16 residues long. After removal of 7 bases from V and 1 base from J, the junction contained 11 bases not matched to a gene. DNA for the CDR3: TGCGCCAGCGAACGGGGGAGCGGGGGGTCCCAAGAGACCCAGTACTTC. This codes for CASERGSGGSQETQYF.

The rearrangement joins TRBV7-2 to TRBJ2-5; D is unclear. Germline V lookup: CDR1 SGHTA, CDR2 FQGNSA. V gave up 5 bases and J gave up 1 base, with 14 bases separating them. CDR3 size: 15 residues. For the CDR3, the DNA is TGTGCCAGCAGCCTATCGGCCTGGACCCAAGAGACCCAGTACTTC. Its translation: CASSLSAWTQETQYF.

The V and J genes are TRBV19 and TRBJ1-4; tentatively, D is TRBD1 (5 bases). V was shortened by 1 base and J by 8 bases, with 8 bases between the two germline ends. The V gene's germline CDR1 is LNHDA and CDR2 SQIVND (reference sequence). CDR3 size: 13 residues. CDR3 sequence (DNA): TGTGCCAGTAGTATAGCATGGGGCGAAAAACTGTTTTTT. Amino acids: CASSIAWGEKLFF.

The rearrangement links TRBV5-6 to TRBJ2-4; the match to TRBD2 covers 14 bases. V lost 10 bases to trimming and J lost 3 bases; unmatched junction nucleotides: 9. The CDR3 is 16 amino acids. Germline CDR1 is SGHDT and CDR2 is YYEEEE. The CDR3 sequence is CAGGTSGRSGKNIQYF. For the CDR3, the DNA is TGTGCCGGGGGGACTAGCGGGAGATCGGGCAAAAACATTCAGTACTTC.

In DNA form, the CDR3 reads TGCGCCAGCAGCCGCCCCCGGGACACAAGTCGTCTAAACTTTTGGTACACCTTC. Amino acids: CASSRPRDTSRLNFWYTF. The rearrangement joins TRBV4-1 to TRBJ1-2, with a weak D call TRBD1 (6 bases). V was clipped by 4 bases and J by 11 bases, with 32 bases between them. The germline CDR1 and CDR2 sequences are MGHRA and YSYEKL. The CDR3 extends over 18 amino acids.

The chain couples TRBV12-5 to TRBJ1-4, with TRBD1 matching over 7 bases. Germline loops: CDR1 LGHNT, CDR2 FRNRAP. V was pared by 4 bases and J by 10 bases, with 9 bases of the junction left unmatched. This CDR3 has 14 amino acids. CDR3 residues: CASGSGTEGRKLFF. CDR3 in DNA: TGTGCTAGTGGTTCCGGGACAGAAGGCCGAAAACTGTTTTTT.

CDR3 protein: CAWSARETDTQYF. The CDR3 DNA is TGTGCCTGGAGTGCGCGGGAAACAGATACGCAGTATTTT. This chain connects TRBV30 to TRBJ2-3, with TRBD2 as a possible D gene (6 bases). Between the trimmed V and J ends, which lost 1 base and 3 bases, there was a span of 8 bases. Germline CDR1 GTSNPN, CDR2 SVGIG (reference sequence). The CDR3 runs 13 residues.

V is TRBV27 and J is TRBJ1-5, with D hard to call. Germline CDR1 MNHEY, CDR2 SMNVEV (reference sequence). The CDR3 sequence is 13 residues long. V was pared by 8 bases and J by 9 bases, with 17 bases between. The CDR3 DNA reads TGTGCCAGCGCATTAAACGGGGAATCGCCCCAGCATTTT. Its translation is CASALNGESPQHF.

The chain is built from TRBV7-8 and TRBJ1-3, with TRBD1 as a possible D gene (6 bases). V dropped 5 bases and J dropped 4 bases, with 21 bases sitting between them. The CDR3 spans 17 residues. Germline lookup yields CDR1 SGHVS and CDR2 FQNEAQ. CDR3 residues: CASSPVPSGRGGNTIYF. The CDR3 DNA follows: TGTGCCAGCAGCCCCGTCCCCTCCGGCAGGGGAGGAAACACCATATATTTT.

This chain links TRBV7-6 with TRBJ2-7, with a possible D match to TRBD1 (6 bases). CDR3 length: 14 residues. Germline V gene sequence: CDR1 SGHVS, CDR2 FNYEAQ. V lost 5 bases to trimming and J lost 3 bases, with 14 bases between them. The CDR3 DNA reads as TGTGCCAGCAGCCCCCAGGGGCACGGCTACGAGCAGTACTTC. Translating it yields CASSPQGHGYEQYF.

This chain links TRBV5-1 with TRBJ2-2, with 13 bases fitting TRBD2. The CDR3 contains 18 residues. Germline loops: CDR1 SGHRS, CDR2 YFSETQ. J gave up 5 bases and V 0 bases, and 7 bases lay outside the gene matches. CDR3 coding DNA: TGCGCCAGCAGCTTGGGGACTAGCGGGAGAATCGGTACCGGGGAGCTGTTTTTT. Translated: CASSLGTSGRIGTGELFF.

The V gene is TRBV2, the J gene TRBJ2-7; D unresolved. The ends were cut back, 7 bases at V and 0 bases at J, with 13 bases in the middle. This CDR3 spans 14 amino acids. Germline V gene data show CDR1 as SNHLY and CDR2 as FYNNEI. CDR3 amino acids: CASTPGVVSYEQYF. As DNA, the CDR3 is TGTGCCAGCACCCCTGGGGTAGTCTCCTACGAGCAGTACTTC.